What follows are 5 T cell receptor beta chains derived from one specimen sequenced in a study of T cells in localized non-small cell lung cancer. Libraries were prepared by immunoSEQ multiplex PCR; TCRdb keeps only in-frame clonotypes and omits some of them. The sample consists of some 19,000 clones, 75% to 95% of them appearing once. The specimen was peripheral blood, collected before any cancer treatment. The source is a male donor aged 60 or over with stage I squamous cell lung carcinoma.

This chain uses TRBV27 with TRBJ2-7; D may be TRBD1 (5 bases). The CDR3 spans 14 residues. Trimming cost V 8 bases and J 1 base, with 15 bases left between them. Germline V CDR1 and CDR2: MNHEY, SMNVEV (reference sequence). CDR3 nucleotides: TGTGCCAGCGCCTTCATGGGGCGATCCTACGAGCAGTACTTC. This sequence encodes CASAFMGRSYEQYF.

There are a few counts of this clone. The CDR3 protein is CATSRPFREAADTQYF. Here the CDR3 DNA reads TGTGCCACCAGCAGGCCCTTTCGGGAGGCGGCAGATACGCAGTATTTT. V is TRBV15 and J is TRBJ2-3; TRBD2 matches at 7 bases. The germline gives CDR1 LNHNV, CDR2 YYDKDF (reference sequence). Germline trimming cut 3 bases from V and 4 bases from J; bases unmatched to any gene: 10. CDR3 length: 16 residues.

The chain uses TRBV10-3 and TRBJ1-2, with 12 bases aligning to TRBD1. Germline V gene sequence: CDR1 ENHRY, CDR2 SYGVKD. There are 15 residues in the CDR3. J was trimmed by 6 bases and V by 3 bases; bases with no gene match: 5. The CDR3 protein is CAISDTGQGADGYTF. CDR3 DNA sequence: TGTGCCATCAGTGATACGGGACAGGGGGCGGATGGCTACACCTTC.

This chain links TRBV2 with TRBJ1-3; D is uncertain. This CDR3 contains 12 residues. V was pared by 3 bases and J by 3 bases, with 3 bases between. CDR1 SNHLY and CDR2 FYNNEI come from the germline V gene. The CDR3 DNA follows: TGTGCCAGCAGTGAGAATGGAAACACCATATATTTT. It translates to CASSENGNTIYF.

The chain joins TRBV19 to TRBJ1-5, with 8 bases identical to TRBD1. The CDR3 length is 16 residues. Germline loops: CDR1 LNHDA, CDR2 SQIVND (reference sequence). Trimming removed 3 bases from V and 2 bases from J; junction bases left unmatched: 6. CDR3 DNA sequence: TGTGCCAGTAGTATCACAGGGGGAGGCGGCAATCAGCCCCAGCATTTT. Translation gives CASSITGGGGNQPQHF.